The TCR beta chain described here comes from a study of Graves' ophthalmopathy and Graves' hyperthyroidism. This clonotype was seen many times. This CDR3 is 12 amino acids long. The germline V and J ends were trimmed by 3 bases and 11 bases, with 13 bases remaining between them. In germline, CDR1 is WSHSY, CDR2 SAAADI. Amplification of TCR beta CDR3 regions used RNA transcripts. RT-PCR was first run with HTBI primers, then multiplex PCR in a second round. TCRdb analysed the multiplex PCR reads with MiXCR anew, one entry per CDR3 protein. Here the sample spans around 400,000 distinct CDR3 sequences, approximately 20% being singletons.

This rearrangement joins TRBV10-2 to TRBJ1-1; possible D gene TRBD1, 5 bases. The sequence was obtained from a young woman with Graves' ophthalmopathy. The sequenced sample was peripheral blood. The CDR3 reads CASSDGGERAFF. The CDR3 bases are TGCGCCAGCAGTGACGGGGGGGAAAGGGCTTTCTTT.